What follows are 24 T cell receptor beta chains derived from one specimen sequenced in a study of control samples from healthy donors and cancer patients. TCRdb keeps only in-frame clones here, not all; method: immunoSEQ multiplex PCR. Counted here are 95,000 to 110,000 clones, approximately 90% occurring once; the ten biggest clones make up over 15%. Sequenced input: PBMCs. Every receptor here comes from a man between 60 and 70 years old with lung cancer.

This sequence joins TRBV10-3 and TRBJ1-2; D gene ambiguous. The germline V and J ends were trimmed by 0 bases and 5 bases, with 13 bases remaining between them. The CDR3 has 15 amino acids. CDR1 and CDR2 from the germline V gene are ENHRY and SYGVKD. CDR3 region: CAISESVGPGYGYTF. The CDR3 DNA reads as TGTGCCATCAGTGAGTCCGTTGGGCCAGGATATGGCTACACCTTC.

The chain has TRBV27 and TRBJ1-5; TRBD1 matches 7 bases. The germline V gene has CDR1 MNHEY and CDR2 SMNVEV (reference sequence). The CDR3 loop spans 15 amino acids. The V segment lost 3 bases and the J segment 0 bases; nucleotides outside the gene matches: 2. CDR3 sequence (DNA): TGTGCCAGCAGTTTTACAGGGGATAGCAATCAGCCCCAGCATTTT. It is translated as CASSFTGDSNQPQHF.

V usage is TRBV6-5 and J usage is TRBJ1-1, with a possible D match to TRBD1 (6 bases). This CDR3 has 14 residues. Trimming stripped 2 bases from V and 1 base from J, with 8 bases between. Germline-derived CDR1 and CDR2 are MNHEY and SVGAGI. The CDR3 reads CASSYVRGNTEAFF. CDR3 coding DNA: TGTGCCAGCAGTTACGTCAGGGGGAACACTGAAGCTTTCTTT.

V and J are TRBV19 and TRBJ1-6; D may be TRBD1 (5 bases). The germline CDR1 and CDR2 sequences are LNHDA and SQIVND (reference sequence). This CDR3 has 15 amino acids. The ends were cut back, 6 bases at V and 0 bases at J, with 9 bases in the middle. CDR3 loop: CASRRQSSYNSPLHF. CDR3 sequence (DNA): TGTGCCAGTAGGAGACAGAGCTCCTATAATTCACCCCTCCACTTT.

The chain joins TRBV5-1 to TRBJ2-3; perhaps TRBD2 as D (6 bases). Germline CDR1 is SGHRS and CDR2 is YFSETQ. The CDR3 length is 14 residues. V was pared by 4 bases and J by 2 bases, with 11 bases between. The CDR3 is CASSPGLNTDTQYF. CDR3 bases: TGCGCCAGCAGCCCGGGACTTAACACAGATACGCAGTATTTT.

For the CDR3, the DNA is TGTGCCAGCAGTCATCAGGGAGAGACCCAGTACTTC. Its protein product is CASSHQGETQYF. V is TRBV6-6 and J is TRBJ2-5; perhaps TRBD1 as D (5 bases). V was shortened by 5 bases and J by 4 bases, with 8 bases between the two germline ends. CDR3 size: 12 residues. CDR1 is MNHNY and CDR2 is SVGAGI in the germline V gene (reference sequence).

The chain is built from TRBV3-1 (or the pseudogene TRBV3-2) and TRBJ1-2, with no clear D. The CDR3 loop spans 15 amino acids. V lost 0 bases to trimming and J lost 0 bases, with 8 bases between them. CDR1 and CDR2 from the germline V gene are LGHDT and YNNKEL (reference sequence). The CDR3: CASSQEPGANYGYTF. For the CDR3, the DNA is TGTGCCAGCAGCCAAGAGCCGGGAGCTAACTATGGCTACACCTTC.

V gene TRBV25-1 combines with J gene TRBJ1-2; no reliable D call. V was pared by 10 bases and J by 7 bases, with 13 bases between. Per the germline V gene, CDR1 is MGHDK and CDR2 is SYGVNS. The CDR3 is 11 residues long. CDR3 DNA: TGTGCCACCACAGCCTTGAGTGGCTACACCTTC. Translated: CATTALSGYTF.

In regard to this clone: This may stem from a read error, because a much larger clone lies one nucleotide away. Other nucleotide sequences in the sample specify the same CDR3. The CDR3, as DNA: TGTGCCAGCAGCCCCTTCTTCAGGGGGTGGGGGGGGGCCAACGTCCTGACTTTC. Residues: CASSPFFRGWGGANVLTF. V gene TRBV11-3 combines with J gene TRBJ2-6, with 7 bases that match TRBD1. Germline CDR1 and CDR2: SGHNT and YENEEA. V was pared by 5 bases and J by 4 bases, with 14 bases of the junction left unmatched. CDR3 length: 18 residues.

The chain links TRBV30 to TRBJ1-3, with D unresolved. V was cut by 0 bases and J by 2 bases, with 8 bases left in between. Germline-derived CDR1 and CDR2 are GTSNPN and SVGIG (reference sequence). CDR3 length: 14 residues. CDR3 loop: CAWSVPSPGNTIYF. For the CDR3, the DNA is TGTGCCTGGAGTGTACCGTCCCCTGGAAACACCATATATTTT.

The chain carries TRBV6-5 and TRBJ1-1, with D unresolved. V was shortened by 8 bases and J by 4 bases, with 14 bases between the two germline ends. The V gene's germline CDR1 is MNHEY and CDR2 SVGAGI. This CDR3 has 13 residues. This chain's CDR3 is CASRRFSSTEAFF. The DNA for the CDR3 is TGTGCCAGCCGCAGGTTTTCGAGCACTGAAGCTTTCTTT.

The chain employs TRBV5-1 and TRBJ2-5, with a tentative D call TRBD2 (6 bases). This CDR3 is 14 amino acids long. Germline assignment: CDR1 SGHRS and CDR2 YFSETQ. Deletions cut 4 bases from V and 5 bases from J, with 15 bases between. The CDR3 sequence is CASSLGLSGETQYF. The CDR3 DNA is TGCGCCAGCAGCCTGGGACTTTCTGGGGAGACCCAGTACTTC.

The CDR3 DNA reads TGCGCCAGCAGTGAACCCGGGACAGGGGATGAGCAGTTCTTC. It yields the protein CASSEPGTGDEQFF. This sequence joins TRBV10-1 and TRBJ2-1, with 10 bases fitting TRBD1. Germline trimming cut 3 bases from V and 8 bases from J; bases unmatched to any gene: 4. The CDR3 runs 14 residues. Germline-derived CDR1 and CDR2 are WNHNN and SYGVQD (reference sequence).

This clone has only one observation. The genes are TRBV24-1 and TRBJ1-3, with no clear D. The CDR3 covers 15 residues. In germline, CDR1 is KGHDR, CDR2 SFDVKD. Trimming removed 0 bases at V and 1 base at J, with 6 bases between. In DNA form, the CDR3 reads TGTGCCACCAGTGATTTGTTCCAGTCTGGAAACACCATATATTTT. Its translation: CATSDLFQSGNTIYF.

The V and J genes are TRBV29-1 and TRBJ1-1; the match to TRBD1 covers 7 bases. V gave up 7 bases and J gave up 1 base; unmatched junction bases: 6. Germline lookup yields CDR1 SQVTM and CDR2 ANQGSEA. The CDR3 has 13 residues. The CDR3 spells CSATGAGNTEAFF. The DNA of the CDR3 is TGCAGCGCAACAGGGGCAGGGAACACTGAAGCTTTCTTT.

J is TRBJ2-5 and V is TRBV11-3; D might be TRBD1 (6 bases). CDR1 is SGHNT and CDR2 is YENEEA in the germline V gene. V lost 5 bases, J lost 5 bases, and 15 bases lay in between. CDR3 length: 14 amino acids. The CDR3: CASSRQVSGETQYF. DNA for the CDR3: TGTGCCAGCAGCCGACAGGTCTCGGGGGAGACCCAGTACTTC.

This clone has just one count. CDR3 residues: CASSLQTGYEQYV. CDR3 bases: TGTGCCAGCAGCTTGCAGACAGGCTACGAGCAGTACGTC. This chain uses TRBV5-8 with TRBJ2-7; possibly TRBD1 for D (6 bases). Germline CDR1 is SGHTS and CDR2 is YDEGEE. CDR3 length: 13 amino acids. V lost 1 base to trimming and J lost 3 bases, with 8 bases between them.

This clone has a handful of counts. The chain has TRBV7-6 and TRBJ2-7, with D possibly TRBD2 on 5 matching bases. V was pared by 5 bases and J by 2 bases, with 7 bases between. The V gene's germline CDR1 is SGHVS and CDR2 FNYEAQ. CDR3 length: 12 residues. DNA of the CDR3: TGTGCCAGCAGCCCCGGGGCCTACGAGCAGTACTTC. Amino acids: CASSPGAYEQYF.

The chain carries TRBV7-2 and TRBJ1-1; D unresolved. The CDR3 length is 13 residues. The germline gives CDR1 SGHTA, CDR2 FQGNSA. Deletions cut 2 bases from V and 3 bases from J, with 7 bases between. In DNA, the CDR3 is TGTGCCAGCAGCTTAACACAGCACACTGAAGCTTTCTTT. This codes for CASSLTQHTEAFF.

The chain is built from TRBV4-1 and TRBJ2-1, with 7 bases aligning to TRBD1. The V gene end was trimmed by 1 base and the J gene end by 10 bases; junction bases not matched to a gene: 1. CDR3 length equals 12 residues. The V gene's germline CDR1 is MGHRA and CDR2 YSYEKL. CDR3 residues: CASSQGGQEQFF. CDR3 nucleotides: TGCGCCAGCAGCCAAGGGGGACAGGAGCAGTTCTTC.

The rearrangement uses TRBV5-1 and TRBJ2-1; D not certain. The CDR3 runs to 13 residues. Germline CDR1 and CDR2: SGHRS and YFSETQ. The germline V and J ends were trimmed by 7 bases and 8 bases, with 16 bases remaining between them. This chain's CDR3 is CASRQTDSHEQFF. Written as DNA, the CDR3 is TGCGCCAGCCGTCAAACAGACTCTCATGAGCAGTTCTTC.

The chain carries TRBV6-5 and TRBJ1-5; D is ambiguous. V was shortened by 0 bases and J by 4 bases, with 4 bases between the two germline ends. Germline lookup yields CDR1 MNHEY and CDR2 SVGAGI. The CDR3 has 13 amino acids. The DNA for the CDR3 is TGTGCCAGCAGTTACTCGGCAAATCAGCCCCAGCATTTT. This translates into CASSYSANQPQHF.

This sequence joins TRBV7-2 and TRBJ2-5; possible D gene TRBD2, 5 bases. This CDR3 contains 14 residues. V was clipped by 2 bases and J by 3 bases, with 10 bases between them. CDR1 is SGHTA and CDR2 is FQGNSA in the germline V gene. The CDR3 DNA is TGTGCCAGCAGCTTAAGCGGATTAAAAGAGACCCAGTACTTC. Protein product: CASSLSGLKETQYF.

V usage is TRBV11-2 and J usage is TRBJ2-7, with D perhaps matching TRBD1 (5 bases). Germline-derived CDR1 and CDR2 are SGHAT and FQNNGV. V was cut by 5 bases and J by 7 bases, with 21 bases left in between. The CDR3 is 15 amino acids. CDR3 region: CASSLSSDMLKEQYF. CDR3 nucleotide sequence: TGTGCCAGCAGCCTAAGTTCGGACATGCTTAAGGAGCAGTACTTC.